This T cell receptor (beta chain) was captured in a study of cytomegalovirus exposure and HLA in healthy donors. There are 17 residues in the CDR3. Germline assignment: CDR1 SNHLY and CDR2 FYNNEI. The J segment lost 5 bases and the V segment lost 6 bases, leaving 15 bases of the junction unmatched. This clone was found once. PCR was performed using 60 Vbeta and 13 Jbeta primers. Clones were sequenced by immunoSEQ multiplex PCR, and TCRdb holds only the in-frame ones, with some missing. The table records roughly 120,000 clones, roughly 87% of them present only once. The sample was PBMCs. This sequence was found in a woman aged 18-29 years in good health and CMV-seronegative. The V and J genes are TRBV2 and TRBJ2-3, with 9 bases aligning to TRBD2. This chain's CDR3 is CASRPRDGGRAIDTQYF. The CDR3, as DNA: TGTGCCAGCAGGCCGAGGGATGGCGGGAGGGCCATAGATACGCAGTATTTT.